This TCR beta chain derives from a study of T-cell memory formation after mild COVID-19. General study points: Mainly in CM and EM were contracting CD4+ clones; CD8+ were in EMRA.

Each CDR3 protein is one row after TCRdb ran MiXCR on the 5' RACE reads. The table shows about 44,000 distinct CDR3 sequences, with roughly 7.2% occurring only once. This clonotype showed up just a few times. No antigen is known for it. The CDR3 is made up of 16 amino acids. Trimming left V 6 bases short and J 1 base short, with 15 bases between. The sample taken for sequencing was PBMCs or a T cell subset sorted from them (not recorded which). This rearrangement joins TRBV12-3 or TRBV12-4 to TRBJ2-2; D may be TRBD1 or TRBD2 (5 bases each). The receptor's source is an adult who had mild COVID-19 (a few samples of this study predate the infection). Cell type and time point are not known. The CDR3 DNA reads as TGTGCCAGCAGGGGGACCCCCGAAAGGAACACCGGGGAGCTGTTTTTT. Protein sequence: CASRGTPERNTGELFF.